This passage covers 16 T cell receptor beta chains from one sample sequenced in a study of shared clonotypes between healthy human individuals. Cells designated naive CD8 were CD45RO-negative and were positively selected for CCR7, with terminally differentiated effector memory CD45RA+ cells excluded. Sequencing was performed with immunoSEQ multiplex PCR; in TCRdb, only in-frame clones are kept and a portion is missing. In the table there are some 2,000,000 clones, about 95% of which are singletons. Sample: naive CD8+ T cells sorted from blood. These TCRs come from a man between 18 and 35 years old in good health.

This clone is a singleton in its sample. V and J are TRBV5-6 and TRBJ2-5, with D perhaps matching TRBD2 (6 bases). The CDR3 is 13 residues long. Trimming removed 4 bases at V and 5 bases at J, with 12 bases between. From germline, CDR1 is SGHDT and CDR2 YYEEEE. The CDR3 sequence: CASSVWTTETQYF. The CDR3 bases are TGTGCCAGCAGCGTCTGGACTACGGAGACCCAGTACTTC. The full variable domain, in which reference TRBV5-6 and TRBJ2-5 provide the parts outside the CDR3, is DAGVTQSPTHLIKTRGQQVTLRCSPKSGHDTVSWYQQALGQGPQFIFQYYEEEERQRGNFPDRFSGHQFPNYSSELNVNALLLGDSALYLCASSVWTTETQYFGPGTRLLVL.

This chain joins TRBV5-6 and TRBJ1-5; the D is unclear. V was clipped by 4 bases and J by 4 bases, with 15 bases between them. The CDR3 runs to 15 residues. The germline V gene encodes CDR1 SGHDT and CDR2 YYEEEE. Here the CDR3 reads CASSPGPGENQPQHF. The CDR3 bases are TGTGCCAGCAGCCCCGGGCCAGGAGAGAATCAGCCCCAGCATTTT.

The chain carries TRBV5-4 and TRBJ1-4; D remains ambiguous. Trimming took off 1 base at V and 5 bases at J, with 9 bases between the two ends. CDR1 SGHNT and CDR2 YYREEE come from the germline V gene (reference sequence). CDR3 length: 14 residues. The CDR3 nucleotides are TGTGCCAGCAGCTTGTTTGAGGGAAATGAAAAACTGTTTTTT. Encoded protein: CASSLFEGNEKLFF.

The genes are TRBV10-2 and TRBJ2-3; D is undetermined. The germline V gene has CDR1 WSHSY and CDR2 SAAADI. Trimming shortened V by 6 bases and J by 2 bases, and 9 bases separated the two germline ends. CDR3 length: 13 residues. CDR3: CASRGYLTDTQYF. CDR3 coding DNA: TGCGCCAGCAGGGGATACCTCACAGATACGCAGTATTTT.

The rearrangement links TRBV19 to TRBJ2-7, with 8 nucleotides matching TRBD1. This CDR3 is 13 amino acids long. The germline CDR1 and CDR2 sequences are LNHDA and SQIVND (reference sequence). Trimming cost V 3 bases and J 7 bases; bases outside gene matches: 5. CDR3 region: CASSITGQGEQYF. CDR3 DNA: TGTGCCAGTAGTATCACCGGACAGGGAGAGCAGTACTTC.

The chain has TRBV10-2 and TRBJ2-1; the D is unclear. V lost 3 bases and J 4 bases, leaving 10 bases between the germline ends. This CDR3 contains 14 residues. Germline V gives CDR1 WSHSY, CDR2 SAAADI. The CDR3: CASSDKTAYNEQFF. In DNA form, the CDR3 reads TGCGCCAGCAGTGATAAAACTGCTTACAATGAGCAGTTCTTC.

V is TRBV14 and J is TRBJ2-3; D might be TRBD2 (5 bases). Trimming stripped 3 bases from V and 5 bases from J, with 12 bases between. This CDR3 contains 14 residues. Germline loops: CDR1 SGHDN, CDR2 FVKESK. Written as DNA, the CDR3 is TGTGCCAGCAGCCACACCGCTCGGGGAGATACGCAGTATTTT. It encodes CASSHTARGDTQYF.

This chain uses TRBV6-5 with TRBJ2-7, with D tentatively TRBD1 (5 bases). This CDR3 is built from 15 residues. Between the trimmed V and J ends, which lost 5 bases and 3 bases, there was a span of 17 bases. Germline assignment: CDR1 MNHEY and CDR2 SVGAGI. CDR3 sequence: CASSRTSPLSYEQYF. The CDR3 nucleotides read TGTGCCAGCAGTCGGACATCCCCCCTTAGCTACGAGCAGTACTTC.

The chain carries TRBV13 and TRBJ2-1; D is unclear. V was trimmed by 4 bases and J by 3 bases, leaving 10 bases between them. Germline lookup yields CDR1 PRHDT and CDR2 FYEKMQ (reference sequence). CDR3 size: 14 residues. As DNA, the CDR3 is TGTGCCAGCAGCTCCTCTGCCAGCTACAATGAGCAGTTCTTC. Its translation: CASSSSASYNEQFF.

This clone was picked up a small number of times. This rearrangement joins TRBV6-5 to TRBJ2-3, with D possibly TRBD1 on 6 matching bases. V lost 2 bases and J 2 bases, leaving 8 bases between the germline ends. This CDR3 has 14 amino acids. The germline V gene encodes CDR1 MNHEY and CDR2 SVGAGI. In DNA form, the CDR3 reads TGTGCCAGCAGTTACGGACAGAACACAGATACGCAGTATTTT. It codes for CASSYGQNTDTQYF.

The rearrangement links TRBV29-1 to TRBJ2-7; D is possibly TRBD1 or TRBD2 (5 bases each). The V gene lost 7 bases and the J gene lost 6 bases, with 16 bases spanning the gap. Germline V gene lookup returns CDR1 SQVTM and CDR2 ANQGSEA. The CDR3 covers 12 residues. In nucleotides, the CDR3 is TGCAGCGCCCGAGGGGCCTCCGGCGAGCAGTACTTC. As protein: CSARGASGEQYF.

V is TRBV7-3 and J is TRBJ2-6; 7 bases map to TRBD2. This CDR3 region has 16 residues. V shed 5 bases and J 4 bases; nucleotides not matched to a gene: 8. CDR1 is SGHTA and CDR2 is FQGTGA in the germline V gene. The CDR3 loop is CASSPLGGSGANVLTF. In DNA, the CDR3 is TGTGCCAGCAGCCCTCTGGGAGGGTCGGGGGCCAACGTCCTGACTTTC.

This chain uses TRBV28 with TRBJ2-1; D perhaps matches TRBD2 (7 bases). The CDR3 is 14 amino acids. The V gene lost 6 bases and the J gene lost 7 bases, with 16 bases spanning the gap. Germline CDR1 MDHEN, CDR2 SYDVKM. The CDR3 protein is CASSLRTAGNEQFF. For the CDR3, the DNA is TGTGCCAGCAGCCTAAGGACAGCGGGGAATGAGCAGTTCTTC. Full variable domain (remainder filled in from reference TRBV28 and TRBJ2-1): DVKVTQSSRYLVKRTGEKVFLECVQDMDHENMFWYRQDPGLGLRLIYFSYDVKMKEKGDIPEGYSVSREKKERFSLILESASTNQTSMYLCASSLRTAGNEQFFGPGTRLTVL.

The chain uses TRBV10-1 and TRBJ2-1, with TRBD1 matching 10 bases. With V trimmed by 10 bases and J by 5 bases, 20 bases remained unmatched. The length of the CDR3 is 18 residues. Germline V CDR1 and CDR2: WNHNN, SYGVQD (reference sequence). As DNA, the CDR3 is TGCGCCACCTGCTGCAAGCCCTTAGACAGGGGGCAACACAATGAGCAGTTCTTC. This translates into CATCCKPLDRGQHNEQFF.

This chain uses TRBV10-3 with TRBJ2-7, with 7 bases fitting TRBD1. The CDR3 loop spans 14 amino acids. The V segment lost 3 bases and the J segment 2 bases; nucleotides outside the gene matches: 4. Germline V lookup: CDR1 ENHRY, CDR2 SYGVKD. The CDR3 bases are TGTGCCATCAGTGAAGCAGGGGGTACCTACGAGCAGTACTTC. It is translated as CAISEAGGTYEQYF.

The V and J genes are TRBV6-6 and TRBJ1-2; D call uncertain. Trimming stripped 6 bases from V and 0 bases from J, with 14 bases between. CDR1 and CDR2 (germline): MNHNY, SVGAGI (reference sequence). This CDR3 contains 15 residues. DNA for the CDR3: TGTGCCAGCAGACCCCAAAACGGTTCTAACTATGGCTACACCTTC. This translates into CASRPQNGSNYGYTF.